A single sample gave rise to the 10 T cell receptor beta chains below, sequenced in a study of T cell repertoires in cytomegalovirus infection. TCRdb passed the reads through MiXCR, listing each CDR3 protein once. The table records 350,000 to 500,000 distinct CDR3 sequences, roughly 30% of them present only once. The sample consisted of PBMCs. These receptors came from a human donor in good health (CMV status not recorded). Some clones in this sample may be carry-over from other donors' samples.

A word on this clonotype: The conserved phenylalanine or tryptophan is not found at the CDR3 terminus, so this likely reflects a read error. The chain recombines TRBV11-3 with TRBJ1-6; TRBD1 matches at 9 bases. Germline lookup yields CDR1 SGHNT and CDR2 YENEEA. The J segment lost 10 bases and the V segment lost 5 bases, leaving 3 bases of the junction unmatched. The CDR3 extends over 13 amino acids. CDR3 coding DNA: TGTGCCAGCAGCGTGGACAGGGGCTCACCCCTCCACTTG. Translation gives CASSVDRGSPLHL.

This clonotype was seen many times. The gene calls are TRBV7-8 and TRBJ2-6; 8 positions agree with TRBD1. Trimming took 3 bases from V and 4 from J; bases not matched to a gene: 5. CDR3 size: 16 residues. Germline CDR1 SGHVS, CDR2 FQNEAQ. CDR3: CASSFTGGWGANVLTF. DNA of the CDR3: TGTGCCAGCAGCTTTACAGGGGGGTGGGGGGCCAACGTCCTGACTTTC. Full variable domain (rest looked up from reference TRBV7-8 and TRBJ2-6): GAGVSQSPRYKVAKRGQDVALRCDPISGHVSLFWYQQALGQGPEFLTYFQNEAQLDKSGLPSDRFFAERPEGSVSTLKIQRTQQEDSAVYLCASSFTGGWGANVLTFGAGSRLTVL.

The chain recombines TRBV7-9 with TRBJ2-7; 8 bases are shared with TRBD1. Germline CDR1 and CDR2: SEHNR and FQNEAQ (reference sequence). The CDR3 totals 15 residues. The V and J ends lost 2 bases and 2 bases, in that order; junction bases with no gene match: 5. The CDR3 loop is CASSLSDRGTYEQYF. CDR3 DNA sequence: TGTGCCAGCAGCTTAAGCGACAGGGGCACCTACGAGCAGTACTTC.

This clonotype was seen more than once but under ten times. J is TRBJ2-1 and V is TRBV6-2 or TRBV6-3; D remains unclear. Germline CDR1 MNHEY, CDR2 SVGEGT. Trimming removed 6 bases from V and 4 bases from J, with 13 bases in between. The CDR3 extends over 14 amino acids. DNA for the CDR3: TGTGCCAGCAGCCCACTCAGAAAGTACAATGAGCAGTTCTTC. Translation: CASSPLRKYNEQFF.

This clonotype was detected ten times or more. The rearrangement uses TRBV12-3 or TRBV12-4 and TRBJ1-2; possible D gene TRBD1, 5 bases. This CDR3 contains 13 residues. The V and J ends lost 6 bases and 4 bases respectively, with 12 bases between them. This chain's CDR3 is CASSYSGTYGYTF. CDR3 in DNA: TGTGCCAGCAGCTATTCGGGGACCTATGGCTACACCTTC.

Details on this clonotype: No conserved phenylalanine or tryptophan ends this CDR3, so it is likely a read error. This chain uses TRBV19 with TRBJ1-1; D might be TRBD1 (5 bases). V lost 3 bases and J 4 bases, leaving 9 bases between the germline ends. Germline V gene data show CDR1 as LNHDA and CDR2 as SQIVND (reference sequence). The CDR3 length is 13 residues. For the CDR3, the DNA is TGTGCCAGTAGTATCGGCAGGGCCACTGAAGCTTTCTCT. This codes for CASSIGRATEAFS.

The chain combines TRBV12-3 or TRBV12-4 with TRBJ2-2, with 11 bases identical to TRBD2. Trimming took 8 bases from V and 7 from J; bases not matched to a gene: 6. The CDR3 runs 14 residues. This chain's CDR3 is CASPASGGFGELFF. CDR3 DNA: TGTGCCAGCCCGGCTAGCGGGGGGTTCGGGGAGCTGTTTTTT.

This clonotype was counted between two and nine times. The gene calls are TRBV7-3 and TRBJ1-1; tentative D call: TRBD1 (6 bases). CDR1 SGHTA and CDR2 FQGTGA come from the germline V gene. CDR3 length: 21 residues. Trimming shortened V by 3 bases and J by 0 bases, and 29 bases separated the two germline ends. Written as DNA, the CDR3 is TGTGCCAGCAGCTTTGTGGCAGGGGCCGCTCCCCGACCTGAAATGAACACTGAAGCTTTCTTT. Its translation: CASSFVAGAAPRPEMNTEAFF.

This clonotype was detected many times. The gene calls are TRBV4-1 and TRBJ1-2; D is undetermined. Trimming removed 0 bases from V and 3 bases from J, with 8 bases in between. This CDR3 is built from 14 residues. Per germline, CDR1 MGHRA and CDR2 YSYEKL. The CDR3 nucleotides are TGCGCCAGCAGCCAAGACCCCGGGGACTATGGCTACACCTTC. As protein: CASSQDPGDYGYTF.

The chain is built from TRBV20-1 and TRBJ1-5; 7 bases map to TRBD1. The ends lost 2 bases at V and 2 bases at J; junction bases unmatched: 6. Germline CDR1 is DFQATT and CDR2 is SNEGSKA (reference sequence). This CDR3 spans 15 amino acids. DNA of the CDR3: TGCAGTGCTAGATCCAGACAGGGAGGCAATCAGCCCCAGCATTTT. Protein: CSARSRQGGNQPQHF.